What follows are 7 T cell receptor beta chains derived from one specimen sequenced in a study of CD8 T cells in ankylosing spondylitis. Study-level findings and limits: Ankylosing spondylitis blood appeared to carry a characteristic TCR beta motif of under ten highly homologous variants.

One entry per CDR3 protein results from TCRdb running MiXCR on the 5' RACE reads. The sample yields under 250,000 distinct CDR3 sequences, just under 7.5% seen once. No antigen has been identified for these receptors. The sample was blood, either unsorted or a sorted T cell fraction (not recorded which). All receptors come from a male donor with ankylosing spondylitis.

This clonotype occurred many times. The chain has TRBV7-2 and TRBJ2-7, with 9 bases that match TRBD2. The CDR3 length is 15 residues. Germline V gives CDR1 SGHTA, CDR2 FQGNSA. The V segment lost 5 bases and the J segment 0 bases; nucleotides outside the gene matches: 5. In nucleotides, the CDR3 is TGTGCCAGCAGCCTAGGACTAGCGAGCTCCTACGAGCAGTACTTC. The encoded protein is CASSLGLASSYEQYF.

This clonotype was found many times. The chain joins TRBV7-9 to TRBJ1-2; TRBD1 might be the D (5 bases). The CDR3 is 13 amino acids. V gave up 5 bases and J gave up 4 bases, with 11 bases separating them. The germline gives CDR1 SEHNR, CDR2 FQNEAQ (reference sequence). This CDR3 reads CASSRRGAYGYTF. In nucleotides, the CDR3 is TGTGCCAGCAGCCGGAGGGGCGCCTATGGCTACACCTTC.

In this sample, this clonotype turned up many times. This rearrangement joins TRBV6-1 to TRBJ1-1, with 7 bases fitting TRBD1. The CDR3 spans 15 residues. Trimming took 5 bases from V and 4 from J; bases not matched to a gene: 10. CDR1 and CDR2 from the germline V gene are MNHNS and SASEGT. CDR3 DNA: TGTGCCAGCAGTAGGACCGGGACAGCGAGCACTGAAGCTTTCTTT. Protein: CASSRTGTASTEAFF.

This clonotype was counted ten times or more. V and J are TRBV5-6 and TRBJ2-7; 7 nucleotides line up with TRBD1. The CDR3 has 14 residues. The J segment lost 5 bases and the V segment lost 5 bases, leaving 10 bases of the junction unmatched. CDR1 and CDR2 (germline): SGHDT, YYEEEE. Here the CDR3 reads CASRNTGVLHEQYF. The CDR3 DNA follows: TGTGCCAGCAGGAATACAGGGGTACTCCACGAGCAGTACTTC.

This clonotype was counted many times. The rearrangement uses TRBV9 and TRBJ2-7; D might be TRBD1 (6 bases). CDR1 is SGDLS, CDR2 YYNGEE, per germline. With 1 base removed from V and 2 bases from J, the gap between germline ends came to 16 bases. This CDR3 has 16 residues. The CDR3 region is CASSVSVRTETYEQYF. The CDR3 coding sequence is TGTGCCAGCAGCGTATCTGTCCGGACAGAGACCTACGAGCAGTACTTC.

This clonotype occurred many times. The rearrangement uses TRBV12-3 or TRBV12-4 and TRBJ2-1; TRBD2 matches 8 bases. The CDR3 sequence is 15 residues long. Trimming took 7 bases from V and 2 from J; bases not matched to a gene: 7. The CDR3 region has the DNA TGTGCCAGCACCCCGGGGGGGTGGCCCTACAATGAGCAGTTCTTC. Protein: CASTPGGWPYNEQFF.

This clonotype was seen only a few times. DNA of the CDR3: TGTGCCAGCAGTTACTGGGCAGGGGTAAACACTGAAGCTTTCTTT. Amino acid sequence: CASSYWAGVNTEAFF. The chain couples TRBV6-5 to TRBJ1-1; D may be TRBD1 (6 bases). The germline V and J ends were trimmed by 1 base and 2 bases, with 11 bases remaining between them. The CDR3 is 15 residues long. Germline V gene data show CDR1 as MNHEY and CDR2 as SVGAGI.